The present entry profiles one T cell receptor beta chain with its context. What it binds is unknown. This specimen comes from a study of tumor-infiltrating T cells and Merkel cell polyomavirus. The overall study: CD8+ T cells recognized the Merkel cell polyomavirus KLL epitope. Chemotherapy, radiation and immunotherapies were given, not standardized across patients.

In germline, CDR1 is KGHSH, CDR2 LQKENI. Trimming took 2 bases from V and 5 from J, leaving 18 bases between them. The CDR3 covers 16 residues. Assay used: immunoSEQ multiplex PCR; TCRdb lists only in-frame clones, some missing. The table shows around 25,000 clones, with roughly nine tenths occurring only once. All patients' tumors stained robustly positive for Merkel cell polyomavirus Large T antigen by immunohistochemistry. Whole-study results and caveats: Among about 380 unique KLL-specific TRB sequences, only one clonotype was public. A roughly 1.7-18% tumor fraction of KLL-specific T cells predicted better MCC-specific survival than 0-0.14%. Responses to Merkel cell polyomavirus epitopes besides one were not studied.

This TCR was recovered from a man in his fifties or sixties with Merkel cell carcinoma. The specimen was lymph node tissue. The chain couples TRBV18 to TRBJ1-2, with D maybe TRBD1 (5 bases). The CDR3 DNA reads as TGTGCCAGCTCACCAACCGCAGGGAGGGCCCCATATGGCTACACCTTC. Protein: CASSPTAGRAPYGYTF. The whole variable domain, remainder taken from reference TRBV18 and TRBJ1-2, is NAGVMQNPRHLVRRRGQEARLRCSPMKGHSHVYWYRQLPEEGLKFMVYLQKENIIDESGMPKERFSAEFPKEGPSILRIQQVVRGDSAAYFCASSPTAGRAPYGYTFGSGTRLTVV.